The sequence of this T cell receptor beta chain was determined in a study of shared clonotypes between healthy human individuals. This clone was counted between two and nine times. The antigen is not known. Other nucleotide sequences in the sample specify the same CDR3. The CDR3 contains 11 residues. Germline loops: CDR1 SGHRS, CDR2 YFSETQ. With 2 bases removed from V and 11 bases from J, the gap between germline ends came to 10 bases. Overall study findings and caveats: Specimens sampled were limited to blood, with tissue repertoires likely differing.

Profiled with immunoSEQ multiplex PCR; TCRdb holds only in-frame clones, not every one. Here the sample spans some 480,000 clones, 79% being singletons. Sample: PBMCs. This receptor was taken from a woman in her 40s in good health. Some clones in this sample may be carry-over from other donors' samples. The J gene is TRBJ1-1, the V gene TRBV5-1, with TRBD1 as a possible D gene (5 bases). The CDR3, as DNA: TGCGCCAGCAGCTTAGAAGGGGCCGCTTTCTTT. Its protein product is CASSLEGAAFF.